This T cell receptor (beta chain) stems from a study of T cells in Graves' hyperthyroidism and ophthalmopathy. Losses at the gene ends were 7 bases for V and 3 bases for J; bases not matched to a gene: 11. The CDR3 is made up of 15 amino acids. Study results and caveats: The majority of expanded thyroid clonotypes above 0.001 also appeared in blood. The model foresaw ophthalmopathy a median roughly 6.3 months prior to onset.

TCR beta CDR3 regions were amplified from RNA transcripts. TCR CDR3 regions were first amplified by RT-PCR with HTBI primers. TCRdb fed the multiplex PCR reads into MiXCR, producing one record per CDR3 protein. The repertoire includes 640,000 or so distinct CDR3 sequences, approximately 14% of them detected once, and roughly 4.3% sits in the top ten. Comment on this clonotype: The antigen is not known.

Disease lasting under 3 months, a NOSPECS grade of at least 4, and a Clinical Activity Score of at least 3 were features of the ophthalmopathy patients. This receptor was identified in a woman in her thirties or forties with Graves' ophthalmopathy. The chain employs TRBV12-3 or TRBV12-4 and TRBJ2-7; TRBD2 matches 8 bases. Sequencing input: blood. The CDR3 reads CASTRGGPHYYEQYF. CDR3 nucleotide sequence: TGTGCCAGCACTCGGGGGGGCCCTCACTACTACGAGCAGTACTTC.